One sample yielded the 21 T cell receptor beta chains listed below, sequenced in a study of identical twins. TCRdb independently ran MiXCR on the 5' RACE reads; one entry per CDR3 protein. This repertoire shows some 710,000 distinct CDR3 sequences, roughly 6% found once; its top ten account for approximately 2%. Sequencing used naive T cells sorted from blood. The receptors stem from a man aged 18 to 30 in good health.

This clonotype was seen at least ten times. The chain employs TRBV20-1 and TRBJ1-1; 8 bases map to TRBD1. CDR3 length: 18 amino acids. Trimming cost V 4 bases and J 0 bases; bases outside gene matches: 16. Germline V gene data show CDR1 as DFQATT and CDR2 as SNEGSKA (reference sequence). The CDR3 protein is CSAIILGAGGGLNTEAFF. For the CDR3, the DNA is TGCAGTGCTATAATTCTTGGTGCAGGGGGCGGCCTGAACACTGAAGCTTTCTTT.

This chain joins TRBV9 and TRBJ2-5, with TRBD2 matching over 8 bases. V gave up 2 bases and J gave up 5 bases; unmatched junction bases: 5. This CDR3 spans 14 amino acids. Germline loops: CDR1 SGDLS, CDR2 YYNGEE. CDR3 coding DNA: TGTGCCAGCAGCGTTGCCGGGGGGGCGGAGACCCAGTACTTC. It codes for CASSVAGGAETQYF.

This rearrangement joins TRBV4-1 to TRBJ2-5; weak D call: TRBD2 (5 bases). CDR3 length: 14 residues. The V and J ends lost 2 bases and 5 bases respectively, with 12 bases between them. CDR1 is MGHRA, CDR2 YSYEKL, per germline. This CDR3 is CASSQLAQEETQYF. In nucleotides, the CDR3 is TGCGCCAGCAGCCAACTAGCCCAGGAGGAGACCCAGTACTTC.

Only a few counts were recorded for this clonotype. The J gene is TRBJ2-7, the V gene TRBV6-5, with D maybe TRBD2 (5 bases). The CDR3 spans 14 residues. The germline CDR1 and CDR2 sequences are MNHEY and SVGAGI. V was cut by 2 bases and J by 6 bases, with 14 bases left in between. CDR3 DNA: TGTGCCAGCAGTTACCTCGCGGGTGGAGCCGAGCAGTACTTC. It encodes CASSYLAGGAEQYF.

The table lists this clonotype with a few counts. The chain has TRBV20-1 and TRBJ2-1, with a weak D call TRBD1 (6 bases). From germline, CDR1 is DFQATT and CDR2 SNEGSKA (reference sequence). This CDR3 region has 13 residues. V was shortened by 1 base and J by 7 bases, with 11 bases between the two germline ends. CDR3 DNA: TGCAGTGCTAGAGGGACAGCGGTGAATGAGCAGTTCTTC. It is translated as CSARGTAVNEQFF.

This clonotype came up many times. The chain is built from TRBV12-3 or TRBV12-4 and TRBJ2-3; D might be TRBD2 (6 bases). The V end lost 1 base, the J end lost 4 bases, and 15 bases lay between the germline ends. The CDR3 is 16 amino acids. CDR3 residues: CASSLVAGRGPDTQYF. CDR3 nucleotides: TGTGCCAGCAGTTTAGTTGCGGGAAGGGGTCCAGATACGCAGTATTTT.

The sample holds many counts of this clonotype. This chain uses TRBV4-2 with TRBJ2-5; D is unresolved. The CDR3 covers 15 residues. The germline V gene has CDR1 LGHNA and CDR2 YNFKEQ. V lost 3 bases to trimming and J lost 4 bases, with 15 bases between them. Here the CDR3 DNA reads TGTGCCAGCAGCCAGGCAACAGAAATTGGAGAGACCCAGTACTTC. It codes for CASSQATEIGETQYF.

This clonotype was counted at least ten times. The chain carries TRBV4-2 and TRBJ2-4; possibly TRBD2 for D (6 bases). Germline V lookup: CDR1 LGHNA, CDR2 YNFKEQ. V lost 0 bases, J lost 8 bases, and 14 bases lay in between. This CDR3 region has 15 residues. The CDR3 nucleotides are TGTGCCAGCAGCCAAGAGGGGGGTAGCCGGCACATTCAGTACTTC. Translated: CASSQEGGSRHIQYF.

This clonotype was observed at least ten times. This sequence joins TRBV10-3 and TRBJ1-1; D is undetermined. The CDR3 has 14 residues. The V end was cut by 0 bases, the J end by 1 base, with 6 bases between. Per germline, CDR1 ENHRY and CDR2 SYGVKD. CDR3 nucleotides: TGTGCCATCAGTGAGTCGACTGGGAACACTGAAGCTTTCTTT. This translates into CAISESTGNTEAFF.

This clonotype was detected only a few times. The gene calls are TRBV4-1 and TRBJ2-7; the D is unclear. This CDR3 is built from 12 residues. The ends were cut back, 6 bases at V and 4 bases at J, with 10 bases in the middle. Germline V gene sequence: CDR1 MGHRA, CDR2 YSYEKL. The CDR3 region is CASRGFGYEQYV. The CDR3, as DNA: TGCGCCAGCAGGGGTTTTGGGTACGAGCAGTACGTC.

J is TRBJ2-4 and V is TRBV11-3, with D possibly matching TRBD2 (6 bases). Germline CDR1 SGHNT, CDR2 YENEEA. Trimming removed 4 bases at V and 14 bases at J, with 15 bases between. The CDR3 has 12 residues. The CDR3 DNA is TGTGCCAGCAGCTCCGCCCCCGGGGGAGAGTACTTC. Its translation is CASSSAPGGEYF.

This clonotype was seen a few times. This chain links TRBV3-1 with TRBJ2-1; 7 bases agree with TRBD1. J was trimmed by 1 base and V by 1 base; bases with no gene match: 1. Germline CDR1 and CDR2: LGHDT and YNNKEL (reference sequence). This CDR3 contains 15 residues. CDR3 in DNA: TGTGCCAGCAGCCAAGCACAGGGGTCCTACAATGAGCAGTTCTTC. It specifies CASSQAQGSYNEQFF.

This clonotype was seen ten or more times. CDR3 in DNA: TGCAGCGGCGGGACAGATCACAATGAGCAGTTCTTC. Its protein is CSGGTDHNEQFF. This chain uses TRBV29-1 with TRBJ2-1, with a weak D call TRBD1 (7 bases). CDR1 and CDR2 from the germline V gene are SQVTM and ANQGSEA. This CDR3 has 12 amino acids. The V end was cut by 7 bases, the J end by 5 bases, with 12 bases between.

This clonotype was found many times. The chain has TRBV12-3 or TRBV12-4 and TRBJ2-7; D gene ambiguous. V lost 2 bases to trimming and J lost 4 bases, with 9 bases between them. This CDR3 region has 13 residues. The CDR3 region is CASSLTQLYEQYF. The CDR3 DNA sequence: TGTGCCAGCAGTTTAACACAGTTATACGAGCAGTACTTC.

This clonotype was seen more than once but under ten times. The chain couples TRBV9 to TRBJ2-5, with 10 bases fitting TRBD2. There are 15 residues in the CDR3. The V gene end was trimmed by 4 bases and the J gene end by 4 bases; junction bases not matched to a gene: 7. Germline CDR1 is SGDLS and CDR2 is YYNGEE. This chain's CDR3 is CASSPRGLASETQYF. For the CDR3, the DNA is TGTGCCAGCAGCCCCCGGGGACTAGCGTCAGAGACCCAGTACTTC. The full variable domain, in which reference TRBV9 and TRBJ2-5 provide the parts outside the CDR3, is DSGVTQTPKHLITATGQRVTLRCSPRSGDLSVYWYQQSLDQGLQFLIQYYNGEERAKGNILERFSAQQFPDLHSELNLSSLELGDSALYFCASSPRGLASETQYFGPGTRLLVL.

This clonotype turned up a few times. The rearrangement links TRBV18 to TRBJ2-7; D remains unclear. V was clipped by 3 bases and J by 0 bases, with 15 bases between them. Germline CDR1 is KGHSH and CDR2 is LQKENI. The CDR3 consists of 16 residues. The CDR3, as DNA: TGTGCCAGCTCACCGGATCCGACACTAATCTCCTACGAGCAGTACTTC. Protein product: CASSPDPTLISYEQYF.

The gene calls are TRBV12-3 or TRBV12-4 and TRBJ1-3; D is uncertain. Trimming pared 5 bases from V and 4 bases from J, leaving 12 bases between. The CDR3 contains 14 residues. The CDR3 bases are TGTGCCAGCAGTATCGGAGGCGCAGGAAACACCATATATTTT. Its protein product is CASSIGGAGNTIYF.

The chain is built from TRBV3-1 and TRBJ2-1; 10 nucleotides align to TRBD1. V lost 10 bases to trimming and J lost 6 bases; unmatched junction nucleotides: 9. The length of the CDR3 is 14 residues. Germline CDR1 is LGHDT and CDR2 is YNNKEL (reference sequence). This CDR3 is CATQPGTGVNEQFF. CDR3 nucleotides: TGTGCCACCCAACCGGGGACAGGGGTCAATGAGCAGTTCTTC.

This clonotype was seen ten or more times. The chain links TRBV20-1 to TRBJ2-2; D not resolved. There are 13 residues in the CDR3. Germline V gene data show CDR1 as DFQATT and CDR2 as SNEGSKA (reference sequence). Trimming cost V 7 bases and J 0 bases, with 9 bases left between them. CDR3 DNA: TGCAGTGTTGGGTTGACGAACACCGGGGAGCTGTTTTTT. Translation: CSVGLTNTGELFF.

This clonotype was counted at least ten times. The chain is built from TRBV9 and TRBJ2-3, with TRBD1 matching 9 bases. Trimming at V came to 3 bases and at J to 2 bases, leaving 4 bases not matched to a gene. CDR3 size: 15 residues. CDR1 SGDLS and CDR2 YYNGEE come from the germline V gene. CDR3 DNA sequence: TGTGCCAGCAGCGCCCACAGGGGGCCCACAGATACGCAGTATTTT. This gives the protein CASSAHRGPTDTQYF. The whole variable domain, remainder taken from reference TRBV9 and TRBJ2-3, is DSGVTQTPKHLITATGQRVTLRCSPRSGDLSVYWYQQSLDQGLQFLIQYYNGEERAKGNILERFSAQQFPDLHSELNLSSLELGDSALYFCASSAHRGPTDTQYFGPGTRLTVL.

This clonotype was seen repeatedly, ten times or more. V usage is TRBV9 and J usage is TRBJ2-1; the D gene could be TRBD1 or TRBD2 (5 bases each). V was cut by 3 bases and J by 6 bases, with 16 bases left in between. Germline V gene sequence: CDR1 SGDLS, CDR2 YYNGEE. CDR3 length equals 15 residues. The CDR3 protein is CASSDLGASPNEQFF. CDR3 in DNA: TGTGCCAGCAGCGACCTCGGGGCGTCCCCCAATGAGCAGTTCTTC.